The following is a T cell receptor (beta chain) sequence with its context. This clone was counted between two and nine times. Its binding antigen is unknown. Base qualities are not provided; no much larger clone lies one nucleotide away. The CDR3 regions of human TCRbeta chains were analyzed by immunosequencing. The authors processed their data as follows. Repertoire TCRs were matched against a reference library of SARS-CoV-2-specific TCRs generated with the MIRA antigen-specificity platform. Breadth was defined as the fraction of unique TCRs that were SARS-CoV-2-associated, and depth was defined as the fraction of total T cells that were SARS-CoV-2-associated. Using the MIRA data, each spike-specific TCR was mapped to the spike region that the TCR reacts to and placed in a CD4 or CD8 class. Log10-transformed breadth and depth values were compared by one-way ANOVA with Sidak's multiple comparisons tests. TCRdb's version of the immuneACCESS table is confined to in-frame rearrangements and falls short of the full clone set. An unresolved V gene accounts for under half of the shortfall where checked; the remainder is of unknown origin. V, J and clone size are those of that table, while D and trimming were read from the DNA. The sample table records tens of thousands of clones; about three quarters of these occur just once. The top ten constitute 40% to 55% of the sample.

According to the study, the label for this sample's time point signals: about 28 days (+/-7) after the second vaccine dose. AZD1222 recipients given second doses at about 4 weeks or at about 12 weeks were pooled, since spike-specific TCR depth and breadth were not found to differ between the two schedules. Samples from vaccinated people were obtained from the UK trials COV001 and COV002, which included a single-blind randomized controlled phase 2/3 trial of AZD1222 (ChAdOx1 nCoV-19) in healthy adults. For TCRbeta chain sequencing, PBMC samples from trial participants were taken at day 0 and at day 28 after the second dose. From a lookup of the germline V gene (reference sequence), CDR1 and CDR2 are LNHDA and SQIVND. Its CDR3 holds 12 amino acids, cysteine through phenylalanine. Left in the record is the CDR3 DNA by itself, 36 bases read in frame from the first base. V and J are truncated by 5 bases and 2 bases respectively, leaving an intervening sequence of 4 bases.

This sample is part of a study of T cell responses to AZD1222 COVID-19 vaccine (TCRdb year 2021). Background for the entire study: A total of 233 trial participants underwent TCR sequencing, of whom about 200 had received two doses of AZD1222 and about 25 had received two doses of the MenACWY control vaccine. Enrollment into the trials was organized by age into subgroups of 18-55, 56-69 and 70-plus years, and those subgroups contained approximately 150, 30 and 60 TCR-sequenced participants, respectively. The paper as a whole reports these results and caveats: The whole spike protein was spanned by vaccine-associated CD4 TCRs, and dominant responses were seen in regions 160-218 and 743-854. Conclusions about previously exposed vaccinees are limited because only six or seven AZD1222 recipients were SARS-CoV-2 seropositive at baseline. Reportedly, close to half of the unique spike-specific TCRs recognized epitopes lying outside the regions that are mutated in the B.1.351 and B.1.1.7 variants. In the small 56-69-year group, the increase in depth fell short of significance, most likely because of low power. Because no day 14 peak-response samples were available, the repertoires could be characterized only after the peak T cell response. After two AZD1222 doses, spike-specific TCR breadth and depth were significantly higher than at day 0 and than in MenACWY recipients. Participants were mostly white British, with more females than males. The authors suggested clonal diversity may have been underestimated.

This clonotype was sampled from an adult who received the AZD1222 COVID-19 vaccine. The input for sequencing was peripheral blood, taken 28 days after the second AZD1222 dose. The chain is made from TRBV19 and TRBJ1-5, with no reliable assignment of the D segment. CDR3 protein: CASSGGNQPQHF. In nucleotides, the sequence is TGTGCCAGTAGTGGGGGCAATCAGCCCCAGCATTTT.